The 28 T cell receptor beta chains listed next were all sequenced from one sample in a study of OX40 agonist ivuxolimab in advanced cancers. The data were produced by immunoSEQ multiplex PCR, yet TCRdb's version contains in-frame clones alone and is incomplete. The sample holds over 30,000 clones; 65% to 75% are singletons and the top ten take approximately 19%. The material was CD4+ or CD8+ T cells sorted from blood, obtained in a trial of the OX40 agonist ivuxolimab. The receptors shown here come from an adult with an advanced solid tumor such as melanoma, head and neck, liver or kidney cancer.

The chain has TRBV2 and TRBJ2-7; 8 bases align to TRBD1. In germline, CDR1 is SNHLY, CDR2 FYNNEI. The V and J ends lost 10 bases and 5 bases, in that order; junction bases with no gene match: 13. The CDR3 totals 14 residues. For the CDR3, the DNA is TGTGCCACCCGACGAGGACAGGGTCACGACGAGCAGTACGTC. This sequence encodes CATRRGQGHDEQYV.

The J gene is TRBJ1-5, the V gene TRBV6-6; D possibly corresponds to TRBD1 (5 bases). This CDR3 comprises 14 residues. The germline V gene encodes CDR1 MNHNY and CDR2 SVGAGI (reference sequence). V was pared by 2 bases and J by 0 bases, with 5 bases between. Here the CDR3 reads CASSYRGSNQPQHF. The CDR3 nucleotides are TGTGCCAGCAGTTACAGGGGTAGCAATCAGCCCCAGCATTTT.

This chain connects TRBV7-2 to TRBJ2-7; 11 nucleotides agree with TRBD2. The CDR3 runs 14 residues. CDR1 SGHTA and CDR2 FQGNSA come from the germline V gene. The J segment lost 2 bases and the V segment lost 3 bases, leaving 0 bases of the junction unmatched. The CDR3 bases are TGTGCCAGCAGCTTGACTAGCGGGGCCTACGAGCAGTACGTC. Encoded protein: CASSLTSGAYEQYV.

This chain connects TRBV2 to TRBJ1-1; D may be TRBD1 (6 bases). Germline V gene data show CDR1 as SNHLY and CDR2 as FYNNEI. The CDR3 is 13 residues long. V was shortened by 7 bases and J by 4 bases, with 13 bases between the two germline ends. CDR3 protein: CASTPGQFTEAFF. DNA for the CDR3: TGTGCCAGCACCCCAGGACAGTTCACTGAAGCTTTCTTT.

This sequence joins TRBV4-2 and TRBJ2-3; D unclear. Looked up from germline, CDR1 is LGHNA and CDR2 is YNFKEQ. The V and J ends lost 2 bases and 3 bases respectively, with 6 bases between them. The CDR3 consists of 13 residues. The CDR3 spells CASSQRQTDTQYF. The CDR3 region has the DNA TGTGCCAGCAGCCAACGTCAGACAGATACGCAGTATTTT.

This clone was found once. The chain couples TRBV10-1 to TRBJ2-3; D uncertain. Trimming took 2 bases from V and 4 from J, leaving 7 bases between them. The CDR3 spans 13 residues. CDR1 is WNHNN, CDR2 SYGVQD, per germline (reference sequence). CDR3 sequence: CASSERVADTQYF. CDR3 in DNA: TGCGCCAGCAGTGAGCGGGTTGCAGATACGCAGTATTTT.

J is TRBJ1-2 and V is TRBV19, with D tentatively TRBD1 (6 bases). V lost 2 bases and J lost 4, with 8 bases in between. Germline V gene sequence: CDR1 LNHDA, CDR2 SQIVND (reference sequence). The CDR3 spans 13 residues. CDR3 protein: CASSITGSYGYTF. The CDR3 DNA reads TGTGCCAGTAGTATAACAGGGAGCTATGGCTACACCTTC.

This chain connects TRBV4-1 to TRBJ2-7, with D possibly matching TRBD2 (5 bases). The germline V and J ends were trimmed by 4 bases and 0 bases, with 13 bases remaining between them. The CDR3 loop spans 15 amino acids. CDR1 is MGHRA, CDR2 YSYEKL, per germline. CDR3 bases: TGCGCCAGCAGCCCTGCAGGACTGACCTCCTACGAGCAGTACTTC. This codes for CASSPAGLTSYEQYF.

This chain connects TRBV9 to TRBJ1-5; 8 bases map to TRBD1. The CDR3 has 18 amino acids. CDR1 and CDR2 from the germline V gene are SGDLS and YYNGEE. The V segment lost 0 bases and the J segment 0 bases; nucleotides outside the gene matches: 8. CDR3 protein: CASSVAGGQVYSNQPQHF. In DNA form, the CDR3 reads TGTGCCAGCAGCGTAGCGGGGGGACAGGTCTATAGCAATCAGCCCCAGCATTTT.

Comments on this clone: The identical CDR3 is also encoded by other nucleotide sequences in the sample. J is TRBJ1-1 and V is TRBV6-5; 10 bases fit TRBD1. V trimming: 6 bases; J trimming: 2 bases; junction bases outside the gene matches: 6. The CDR3 contains 15 residues. The germline V gene encodes CDR1 MNHEY and CDR2 SVGAGI. The CDR3 loop is CASSPRDRGNTEAFF. In DNA, the CDR3 is TGTGCCAGCAGCCCCCGGGACAGGGGTAACACTGAAGCTTTCTTT.

The J gene is TRBJ1-2, the V gene TRBV14, with TRBD1 matching 8 bases. The CDR3 extends over 14 amino acids. Unmatched junction bases numbered 3, after V lost 4 bases and J lost 2 bases. Germline lookup yields CDR1 SGHDN and CDR2 FVKESK. CDR3 sequence: CASSRDRLNYGYTF. As DNA, the CDR3 is TGTGCCAGCAGCCGGGACAGGTTAAACTATGGCTACACCTTC.

This clone appeared a single time. The chain couples TRBV27 to TRBJ2-3; 9 bases fit TRBD1. The germline V gene has CDR1 MNHEY and CDR2 SMNVEV (reference sequence). Trimming at V came to 2 bases and at J to 6 bases, leaving 6 bases not matched to a gene. This CDR3 contains 15 residues. CDR3 loop: CASSLLGTGIDTQYF. In DNA, the CDR3 is TGTGCCAGCAGTTTACTAGGGACAGGGATCGATACGCAGTATTTT.

This clone was recorded a few times. The chain uses TRBV27 and TRBJ2-6; D not resolved. V gave up 6 bases and J gave up 3 bases, with 21 bases separating them. Germline CDR1 MNHEY, CDR2 SMNVEV (reference sequence). The CDR3 extends over 18 amino acids. The CDR3 here is CASSPHSTVVFGANVLTF. The DNA of the CDR3 is TGTGCCAGCAGCCCCCACTCTACGGTTGTCTTTGGGGCCAACGTCCTGACTTTC.

The CDR3 loop is CASSLAQQGLDTQYF. The CDR3, as DNA: TGTGCCAGCAGCTTAGCTCAACAGGGTCTAGATACGCAGTATTTT. V usage is TRBV7-9 and J usage is TRBJ2-3; maybe TRBD1 (6 bases). CDR3 length: 15 amino acids. V was pared by 0 bases and J by 5 bases, with 12 bases between. The germline CDR1 and CDR2 sequences are SEHNR and FQNEAQ (reference sequence).

The V and J genes are TRBV7-9 and TRBJ1-1; 9 nucleotides agree with TRBD1. The CDR3 contains 16 residues. Per the germline V gene, CDR1 is SEHNR and CDR2 is FQNEAQ (reference sequence). V shed 6 bases and J 1 base; nucleotides not matched to a gene: 9. The CDR3 DNA sequence: TGTGCCAGCAGGAACGACAGGGGGGGTGGGAACACTGAAGCTTTCTTT. This translates into CASRNDRGGGNTEAFF.

This clone appeared many times. The chain carries TRBV7-3 and TRBJ2-3, with D perhaps TRBD1 or TRBD2 (6 bases each). The CDR3 loop spans 15 amino acids. CDR1 SGHTA and CDR2 FQGTGA come from the germline V gene. Trimming stripped 1 base from V and 2 bases from J, with 10 bases between. This CDR3 is CASSLIGGPTDTQYF. The CDR3 DNA reads as TGTGCCAGCAGCTTAATTGGGGGGCCCACAGATACGCAGTATTTT.

The V call is TRBV6-5, the J call TRBJ1-2; D possibly corresponds to TRBD1 (6 bases). The V end was cut by 6 bases, the J end by 4 bases, with 15 bases between. The V gene's germline CDR1 is MNHEY and CDR2 SVGAGI. This CDR3 is 14 amino acids long. As DNA, the CDR3 is TGTGCCAGCAGATACAGGGAGGCGCCCTATGGCTACACCTTC. Translating gives CASRYREAPYGYTF.

This clone was detected only once. The rearrangement joins TRBV11-3 to TRBJ2-2; D is ambiguous. The CDR3 is 15 amino acids. Trimming stripped 5 bases from V and 2 bases from J, with 12 bases between. CDR1 is SGHNT and CDR2 is YENEEA in the germline V gene. The CDR3 DNA is TGTGCCAGCAGCCCATCGACCCAAAACACCGGGGAGCTGTTTTTT. It yields the protein CASSPSTQNTGELFF.

The gene calls are TRBV7-8 and TRBJ1-6; TRBD1 matches at 9 bases. The CDR3 spans 12 residues. J gave up 15 bases and V 5 bases, and 5 bases lay outside the gene matches. Germline V gene sequence: CDR1 SGHVS, CDR2 FQNEAQ. CDR3 nucleotides: TGTGCCAGCAGCCGGGACAGGGAGTTCCTCCACTTT. The encoded protein is CASSRDREFLHF.

CDR3 amino acids: CASSLIGEAFF. CDR3 coding DNA: TGTGCCAGCAGCCTAATCGGTGAAGCTTTCTTT. The rearrangement uses TRBV7-2 and TRBJ1-1; no firm D call. The germline V gene encodes CDR1 SGHTA and CDR2 FQGNSA. The CDR3 runs 11 residues. With 5 bases removed from V and 7 bases from J, the gap between germline ends came to 8 bases. Using reference TRBV7-2 and TRBJ1-1 for the parts outside the CDR3, the full variable domain is GAGVSQSPSNKVTEKGKDVELRCDPISGHTALYWYRQSLGQGLEFLIYFQGNSAPDKSGLPSDRFSAERTGGSVSTLTIQRTQQEDSAVYLCASSLIGEAFFGQGTRLTVV.

The V and J genes are TRBV29-1 and TRBJ1-1; D gene ambiguous. CDR1 and CDR2 (germline): SQVTM, ANQGSEA. V lost 0 bases to trimming and J lost 5 bases, with 13 bases between them. CDR3 length equals 14 residues. CDR3 sequence (DNA): TGCAGCGTTGAAGAGGGTATGGTCGGAACTGAAGCTTTCTTT. Amino acids: CSVEEGMVGTEAFF.

The genes are TRBV18 and TRBJ2-2; D remains unclear. CDR1 is KGHSH and CDR2 is LQKENI in the germline V gene. The CDR3 runs 15 residues. V lost 4 bases to trimming and J lost 6 bases, with 15 bases between them. DNA for the CDR3: TGTGCCAGCTCACTCAAAGGCTTGTCGGCCGGGGAGCTGTTTTTT. Translated: CASSLKGLSAGELFF.

The chain combines TRBV5-1 with TRBJ1-2; TRBD1 matches at 10 bases. V shed 4 bases and J 8 bases; nucleotides not matched to a gene: 8. Germline V gives CDR1 SGHRS, CDR2 YFSETQ. This CDR3 contains 14 residues. The CDR3 nucleotides are TGCGCCAGCAGCCCTAGACAGGGGGCGAGAGGCTACACCTTC. Amino acids: CASSPRQGARGYTF.

The J gene is TRBJ2-5, the V gene TRBV30; D call uncertain. Looked up from germline, CDR1 is GTSNPN and CDR2 is SVGIG (reference sequence). The CDR3 consists of 12 residues. Trimming shortened V by 3 bases and J by 4 bases, and 9 bases separated the two germline ends. The CDR3 region has the DNA TGTGCCTGGAGAGGAGTGGGAGAGACCCAGTACTTC. It encodes CAWRGVGETQYF.

This clone was seen a single time. V usage is TRBV2 and J usage is TRBJ1-3; the D is unclear. Trimming left V 7 bases short and J 0 bases short, with 10 bases between. The CDR3 consists of 14 residues. CDR1 is SNHLY, CDR2 FYNNEI, per germline. CDR3 in DNA: TGTGCCAGCACCAGACGGGACTCTGGAAACACCATATATTTT. It encodes CASTRRDSGNTIYF.

V usage is TRBV30 and J usage is TRBJ1-5; 7 bases fit TRBD1. CDR1 and CDR2 (germline): GTSNPN, SVGIG (reference sequence). V lost 2 bases, J lost 3 bases, and 7 bases stayed unmatched. The CDR3 sequence is 15 residues long. The CDR3: CAWSLGGGDNQPQHF. The CDR3 DNA reads TGTGCCTGGAGTCTAGGGGGCGGTGACAATCAGCCCCAGCATTTT.

The V call is TRBV30, the J call TRBJ1-2, with D possibly matching TRBD1 (5 bases). Trimming took 1 base from V and 4 from J, leaving 13 bases between them. Germline V CDR1 and CDR2: GTSNPN, SVGIG (reference sequence). This CDR3 has 14 residues. CDR3 DNA: TGTGCCTGGAGTGATATGACCGGGGGCTATGGCTACACCTTC. It translates to CAWSDMTGGYGYTF.

This clone has more than one count but fewer than ten. This sequence joins TRBV6-1 and TRBJ2-3; D is uncertain. The CDR3 length is 15 residues. The germline V gene encodes CDR1 MNHNS and CDR2 SASEGT. Trimming left V 1 base short and J 2 bases short, with 10 bases between. CDR3 in DNA: TGTGCCAGCAGTGAAGTTCAGCCTATCACAGATACGCAGTATTTT. As protein: CASSEVQPITDTQYF.